One T cell receptor (beta chain) is described in this entry. Its cognate antigen is unknown. This specimen belongs to a study of cytomegalovirus exposure and HLA in healthy donors. Study-wide findings and caveats: In presence/absence analyses, roughly uniform sequencing depth across donors was assumed. It was 150 or so TCR beta chains that were listed as cytomegalovirus-associated.

The PCR used 60 Vbeta and 13 Jbeta primers. TCRdb's table, derived via immunoSEQ multiplex PCR, lists solely in-frame clones and lacks some. The sample contains 150,000 to 200,000 clones, almost 85% of which appear only once. The CDR3 is made up of 16 amino acids. CDR1 is SGDLS and CDR2 is YYNGEE in the germline V gene. The trim removed 4 bases at V and 2 bases at J, leaving 11 bases unmatched. Healthy bone marrow donors made up the donors. The receptor was derived from a boy aged 10-17 years in good health and CMV-seronegative. Sequenced material: PBMCs. This rearrangement joins TRBV9 to TRBJ1-1; 7 bases match TRBD1. CDR3 residues: CASSFQTGTANTEAFF. In nucleotides, the CDR3 is TGTGCCAGCAGCTTCCAAACCGGGACAGCAAACACTGAAGCTTTCTTT.